This T cell receptor beta chain came from a study of T cells in localized non-small cell lung cancer. A note on this clone: Its target is unknown.

Deletions cut 1 base from V and 9 bases from J, with 13 bases between. This CDR3 is built from 14 residues. The V gene's germline CDR1 is SGHTA and CDR2 FQGNSA. Study outcomes and limitations: Appearance in adjacent lung was seen for a median approximately 59 of the top 100 tumor clones.

This table comes from immunoSEQ multiplex PCR, and its TCRdb copy is limited to in-frame clones, with some not included. The sample holds roughly 23,000 clones, 80% to 90% seen once. The material sequenced was peripheral blood, taken before any cancer treatment. The TCR sequence derives from a male donor older than 55 with stage I squamous cell lung carcinoma. This chain uses TRBV7-2 with TRBJ1-5; tentatively, D is TRBD1 (5 bases). The CDR3 DNA reads as TGTGCCAGCAGCTTAGGGCAGGGAGTAGGGCCCCAGCATTTT. Translating gives CASSLGQGVGPQHF.